This TCR beta chain is from a study of blood T cell repertoires in COVID-19. Measured with immunoSEQ multiplex PCR; TCRdb has only the in-frame clones, and not every one. The sample consists of about 240,000 clones, roughly 80% of them appearing once. Germline loops: CDR1 SGHVS, CDR2 FNYEAQ. The CDR3 has 18 amino acids. The J segment lost 0 bases and the V segment lost 0 bases, leaving 8 bases of the junction unmatched. The source material was peripheral blood. The chain uses TRBV7-6 and TRBJ1-3, with 7 positions matching TRBD1. This TCR came from a woman under 30 with acute or convalescent COVID-19. The CDR3 sequence: CASSLAPLTGLSGNTIYF. CDR3 nucleotide sequence: TGTGCCAGCAGCTTAGCCCCCCTGACAGGGCTCTCTGGAAACACCATATATTTT.